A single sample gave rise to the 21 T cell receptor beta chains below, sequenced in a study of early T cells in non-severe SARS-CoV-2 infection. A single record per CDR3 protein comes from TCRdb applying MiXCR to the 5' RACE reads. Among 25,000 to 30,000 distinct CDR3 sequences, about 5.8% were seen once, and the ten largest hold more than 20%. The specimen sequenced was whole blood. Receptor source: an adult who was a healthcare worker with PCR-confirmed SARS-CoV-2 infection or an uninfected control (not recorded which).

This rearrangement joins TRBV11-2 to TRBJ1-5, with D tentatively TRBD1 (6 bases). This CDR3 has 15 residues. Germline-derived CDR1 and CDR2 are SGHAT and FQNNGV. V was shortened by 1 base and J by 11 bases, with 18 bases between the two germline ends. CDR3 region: CASSLGQGSLRAQHF. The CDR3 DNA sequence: TGTGCCAGCAGCTTAGGGCAGGGGTCACTCCGAGCCCAGCATTTT.

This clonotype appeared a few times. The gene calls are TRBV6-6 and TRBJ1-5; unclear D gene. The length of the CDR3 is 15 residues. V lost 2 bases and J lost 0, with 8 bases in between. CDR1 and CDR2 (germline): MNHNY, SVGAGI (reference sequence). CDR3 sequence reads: CASSYGETSNQPQHF. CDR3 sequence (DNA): TGTGCCAGCAGTTACGGGGAGACTAGCAATCAGCCCCAGCATTTT.

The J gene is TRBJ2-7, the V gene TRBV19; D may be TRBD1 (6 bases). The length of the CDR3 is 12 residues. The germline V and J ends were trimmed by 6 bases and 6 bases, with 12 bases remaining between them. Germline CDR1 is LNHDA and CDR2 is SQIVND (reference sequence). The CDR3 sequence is CASSPTGLEQYF. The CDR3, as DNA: TGTGCCAGTAGCCCGACAGGACTCGAGCAGTACTTC. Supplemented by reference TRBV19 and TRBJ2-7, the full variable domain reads DGGITQSPKYLFRKEGQNVTLSCEQNLNHDAMYWYRQDPGQGLRLIYYSQIVNDFQKGDIAEGYSVSREKKESFPLTVTSAQKNPTAFYLCASSPTGLEQYFGPGTRLTVT.

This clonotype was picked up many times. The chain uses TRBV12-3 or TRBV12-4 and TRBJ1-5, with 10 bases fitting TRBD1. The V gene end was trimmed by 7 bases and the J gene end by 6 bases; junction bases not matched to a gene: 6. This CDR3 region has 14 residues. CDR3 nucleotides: TGTGCCAGCACCCGGACAGGGGGTGCTCAGCCCCAGCATTTT. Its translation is CASTRTGGAQPQHF.

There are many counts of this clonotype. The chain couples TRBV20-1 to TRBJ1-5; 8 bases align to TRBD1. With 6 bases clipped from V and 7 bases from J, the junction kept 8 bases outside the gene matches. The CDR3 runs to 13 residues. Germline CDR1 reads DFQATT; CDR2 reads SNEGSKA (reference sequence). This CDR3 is CSARTGNGQPQHF. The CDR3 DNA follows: TGCAGTGCAAGGACAGGGAATGGACAGCCCCAGCATTTT.

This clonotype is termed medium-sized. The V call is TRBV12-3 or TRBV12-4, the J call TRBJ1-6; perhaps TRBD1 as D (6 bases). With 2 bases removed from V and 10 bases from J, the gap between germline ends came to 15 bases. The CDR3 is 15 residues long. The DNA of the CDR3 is TGTGCCAGCAGTTTACCGGGACATGAGGCGTCACCCCTCCACTTT. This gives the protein CASSLPGHEASPLHF.

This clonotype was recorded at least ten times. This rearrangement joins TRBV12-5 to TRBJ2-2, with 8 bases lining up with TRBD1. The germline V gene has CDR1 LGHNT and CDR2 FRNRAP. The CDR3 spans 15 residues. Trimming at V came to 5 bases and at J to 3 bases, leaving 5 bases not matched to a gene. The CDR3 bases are TGTGCTAGTGGTCCTGGACAGGGAGACACCGGGGAGCTGTTTTTT. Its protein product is CASGPGQGDTGELFF.

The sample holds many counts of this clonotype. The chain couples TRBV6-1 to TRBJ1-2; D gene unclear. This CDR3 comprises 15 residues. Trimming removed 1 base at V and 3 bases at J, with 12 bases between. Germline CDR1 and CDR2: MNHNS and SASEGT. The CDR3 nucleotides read TGTGCCAGCAGTGAAGACATCCGGGAGGACTATGGCTACACCTTC. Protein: CASSEDIREDYGYTF.

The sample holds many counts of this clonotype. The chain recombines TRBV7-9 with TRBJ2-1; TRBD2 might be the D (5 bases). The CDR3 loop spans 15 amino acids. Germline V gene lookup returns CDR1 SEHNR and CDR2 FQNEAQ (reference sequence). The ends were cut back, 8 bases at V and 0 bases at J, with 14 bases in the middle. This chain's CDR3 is CASGPLGSSYNEQFF. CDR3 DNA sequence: TGTGCCAGCGGCCCGCTGGGGAGCTCCTACAATGAGCAGTTCTTC.

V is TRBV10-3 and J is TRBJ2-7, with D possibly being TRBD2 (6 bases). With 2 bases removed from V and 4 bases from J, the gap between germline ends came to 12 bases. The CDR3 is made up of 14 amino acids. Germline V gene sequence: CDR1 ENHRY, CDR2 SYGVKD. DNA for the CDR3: TGTGCCATCAGTGAGCGGGGACTGGGGTACGAGCAGTACTTC. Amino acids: CAISERGLGYEQYF.

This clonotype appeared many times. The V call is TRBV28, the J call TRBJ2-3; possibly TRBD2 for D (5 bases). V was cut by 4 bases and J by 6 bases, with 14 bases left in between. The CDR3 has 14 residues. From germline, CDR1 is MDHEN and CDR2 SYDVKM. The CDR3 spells CASSSTRGLDTQYF. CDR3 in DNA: TGTGCCAGCAGTTCTACTAGAGGGCTGGATACGCAGTATTTT.

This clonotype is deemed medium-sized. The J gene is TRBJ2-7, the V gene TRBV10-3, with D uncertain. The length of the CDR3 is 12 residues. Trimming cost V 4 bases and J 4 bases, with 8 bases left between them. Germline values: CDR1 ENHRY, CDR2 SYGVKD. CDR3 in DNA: TGTGCCATCAGTGCCCTAGGGTACGAGCAGTACTTC. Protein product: CAISALGYEQYF.

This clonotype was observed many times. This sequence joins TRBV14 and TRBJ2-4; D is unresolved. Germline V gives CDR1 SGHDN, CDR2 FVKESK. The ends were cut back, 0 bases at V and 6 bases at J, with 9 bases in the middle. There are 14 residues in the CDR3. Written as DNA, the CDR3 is TGTGCCAGCAGCCAAGATCGCGCGGTAAACATTCAGTACTTC. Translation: CASSQDRAVNIQYF.

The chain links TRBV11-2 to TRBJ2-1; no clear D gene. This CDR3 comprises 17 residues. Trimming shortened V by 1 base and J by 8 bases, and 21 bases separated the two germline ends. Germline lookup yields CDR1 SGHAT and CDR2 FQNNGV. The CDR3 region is CASSLVLTGVRIYEQFF. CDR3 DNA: TGTGCCAGCAGCTTAGTCCTTACTGGCGTTCGCATTTATGAGCAGTTCTTC.

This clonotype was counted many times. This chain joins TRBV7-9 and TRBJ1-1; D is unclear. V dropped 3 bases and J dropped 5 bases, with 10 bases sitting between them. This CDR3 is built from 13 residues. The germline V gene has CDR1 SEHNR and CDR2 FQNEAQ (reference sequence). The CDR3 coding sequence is TGTGCCAGCAGCTTCTCATTGGAGACTGAAGCTTTCTTT. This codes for CASSFSLETEAFF.

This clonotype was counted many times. DNA for the CDR3: TGCAGTGCTTTACGCAGCGGGAGTAAGTACGAGCAGTACTTC. Its translation is CSALRSGSKYEQYF. The chain has TRBV20-1 and TRBJ2-7; 8 nucleotides agree with TRBD2. Trimming removed 5 bases from V and 4 bases from J; junction bases left unmatched: 10. In germline, CDR1 is DFQATT, CDR2 SNEGSKA (reference sequence). The CDR3 consists of 14 residues.

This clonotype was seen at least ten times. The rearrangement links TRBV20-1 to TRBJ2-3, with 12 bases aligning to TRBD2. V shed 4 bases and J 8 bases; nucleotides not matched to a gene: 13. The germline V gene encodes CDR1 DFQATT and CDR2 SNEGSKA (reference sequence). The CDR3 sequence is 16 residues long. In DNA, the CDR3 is TGCAGTGCTACCGGGACTAGCGGGCCGGGGCCAGCTACGCAGTATTTT. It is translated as CSATGTSGPGPATQYF.

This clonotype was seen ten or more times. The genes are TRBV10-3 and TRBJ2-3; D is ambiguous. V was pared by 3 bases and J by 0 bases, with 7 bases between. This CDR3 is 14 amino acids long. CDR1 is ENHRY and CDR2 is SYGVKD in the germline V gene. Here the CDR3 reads CAISDKASTDTQYF. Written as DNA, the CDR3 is TGTGCCATCAGTGATAAGGCTAGCACAGATACGCAGTATTTT.

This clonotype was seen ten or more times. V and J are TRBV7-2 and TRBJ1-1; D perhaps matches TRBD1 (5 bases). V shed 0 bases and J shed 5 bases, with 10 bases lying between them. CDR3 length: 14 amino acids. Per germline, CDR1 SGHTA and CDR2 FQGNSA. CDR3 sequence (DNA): TGTGCCAGCAGCTTAGCGGGGCAGGGAACTGAAGCTTTCTTT. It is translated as CASSLAGQGTEAFF.

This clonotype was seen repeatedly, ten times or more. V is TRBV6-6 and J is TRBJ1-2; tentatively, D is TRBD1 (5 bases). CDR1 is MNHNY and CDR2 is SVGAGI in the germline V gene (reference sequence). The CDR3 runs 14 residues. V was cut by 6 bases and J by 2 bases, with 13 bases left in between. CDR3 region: CASSSQGVNYGYTF. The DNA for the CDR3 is TGTGCCAGCAGCTCCCAAGGGGTAAACTATGGCTACACCTTC.

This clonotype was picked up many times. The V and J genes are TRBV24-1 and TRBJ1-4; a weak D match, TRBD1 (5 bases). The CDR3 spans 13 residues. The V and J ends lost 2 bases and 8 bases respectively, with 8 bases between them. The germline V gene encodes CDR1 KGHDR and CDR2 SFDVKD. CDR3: CATSDWRGEKLFF. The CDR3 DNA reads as TGTGCCACCAGTGATTGGAGGGGAGAAAAACTGTTTTTT.